The 31 T cell receptor beta chains in this list originate from one sample, sequenced in a study of T cells after yellow fever vaccination (dated by TCRdb to 2018 to 2020). The library was made by 5' RACE. Sequencing used an Illumina HiSeq 2500. TCRdb ran its own pipeline on the public reads, namely fastp trimming at Q25 and MiXCR clone calling, and kept in-frame beta chains. Rows with one shared CDR3 protein collapse into an entry with the most common genes and DNA. The sample contains about 350,000 distinct CDR3 sequences, 7% to 10% of them found a single time. The top ten constitute 17% of the sample. Explained via the paper, the treatment or condition label denotes: live attenuated yellow fever vaccine strain. Here the sequenced sample was PBMCs, taken approximately 40 days after the first yellow fever vaccination. These receptors were collected from a man in his late teens or twenties who received the YFV17D yellow fever vaccine.

J is TRBJ1-1 and V is TRBV27; no reliable D call. The germline V gene encodes CDR1 MNHEY and CDR2 SMNVEV (reference sequence). The CDR3 has 15 residues. Trimming pared 7 bases from V and 3 bases from J, leaving 18 bases between. CDR3 sequence reads: CASTSGYGRDTEAFF. In DNA form, the CDR3 reads TGTGCCAGCACCTCGGGGTATGGACGGGACACTGAAGCTTTCTTT.

The V gene is TRBV3-1, the J gene TRBJ2-1; 10 nucleotides match TRBD2. Germline loops: CDR1 LGHDT, CDR2 YNNKEL (reference sequence). The CDR3 extends over 15 amino acids. V was clipped by 0 bases and J by 4 bases; unmatched bases: 0. The CDR3 is CASSQDSGGYNEQFF. The CDR3 DNA follows: TGTGCCAGCAGCCAAGATAGCGGGGGGTACAATGAGCAGTTCTTC.

This clonotype turned up a few times. This rearrangement joins TRBV5-1 to TRBJ2-7; D is ambiguous. The CDR3 sequence is 15 residues long. The germline CDR1 and CDR2 sequences are SGHRS and YFSETQ. V was shortened by 4 bases and J by 4 bases, with 18 bases between the two germline ends. The CDR3 DNA follows: TGCGCCAGCAGCCCCGACCCGCAGGCGCTGTACGAGCAGTACTTC. Translated, it gives CASSPDPQALYEQYF.

This clonotype was recorded many times. This rearrangement joins TRBV15 to TRBJ2-3; TRBD2 matches 9 bases. This CDR3 is built from 17 residues. Germline V lookup: CDR1 LNHNV, CDR2 YYDKDF (reference sequence). V dropped 3 bases and J dropped 5; count of bases not matched to a gene: 12. Here the CDR3 DNA reads TGTGCCACCAGCAGTGAGAAAAGCGGGGGGCATGTAGATACGCAGTATTTT. Translated: CATSSEKSGGHVDTQYF. The full variable domain, with the rest looked up from reference TRBV15 and TRBJ2-3, is DAMVIQNPRYQVTQFGKPVTLSCSQTLNHNVMYWYQQKSSQAPKLLFHYYDKDFNNEADTPDNFQSRRPNTSFCFLDIRSPGLGDTAMYLCATSSEKSGGHVDTQYFGPGTRLTVL.

This clonotype was seen more than once but under ten times. This rearrangement joins TRBV12-5 to TRBJ1-5, with D possibly matching TRBD1 (5 bases). CDR1 and CDR2 from the germline V gene are LGHNT and FRNRAP. This CDR3 region has 12 residues. Trimming cost V 8 bases and J 6 bases, with 11 bases left between them. CDR3 DNA sequence: TGTGCTAGTAAGGGGATTGGTCAGCCCCAGCATTTT. This translates into CASKGIGQPQHF.

V is TRBV3-1 and J is TRBJ2-2; 8 bases are shared with TRBD1. Looked up from germline, CDR1 is LGHDT and CDR2 is YNNKEL (reference sequence). With V trimmed by 7 bases and J by 5 bases, 6 bases remained unmatched. The CDR3 runs 14 residues. The CDR3 DNA is TGTGCCAGCAACTTCAGGGGGCGTACCGGGGAGCTGTTTTTT. It translates to CASNFRGRTGELFF. Looking up the rest from reference TRBV3-1 and TRBJ2-2 gives the full variable domain: DTAVSQTPKYLVTQMGNDKSIKCEQNLGHDTMYWYKQDSKKFLKIMFSYNNKELIINETVPNRFSPKSPDKAHLNLHINSLELGDSAVYFCASNFRGRTGELFFGEGSRLTVL.

There are many counts of this clonotype. The V and J genes are TRBV29-1 and TRBJ1-5; D uncertain. The ends were cut back, 5 bases at V and 4 bases at J, with 9 bases in the middle. The CDR3 sequence is 12 residues long. The V gene's germline CDR1 is SQVTM and CDR2 ANQGSEA. The CDR3 loop reads CSVMGENQPQHF. CDR3 sequence (DNA): TGCAGCGTTATGGGTGAGAATCAGCCCCAGCATTTT. Supplemented by reference TRBV29-1 and TRBJ1-5, the full variable domain reads SAVISQKPSRDICQRGTSLTIQCQVDSQVTMMFWYRQQPGQSLTLIATANQGSEATYESGFVIDKFPISRPNLTFSTLTVSNMSPEDSSIYLCSVMGENQPQHFGDGTRLSIL.

The table lists this clonotype with many counts. The chain couples TRBV5-1 to TRBJ2-3; the match to TRBD2 covers 10 bases. Germline loops: CDR1 SGHRS, CDR2 YFSETQ. The CDR3 is made up of 17 amino acids. Unmatched junction bases numbered 5, after V lost 1 base and J lost 0 bases. DNA of the CDR3: TGCGCCAGCAGCTTGCGGGCTAGCGGGGGAAGCACAGATACGCAGTATTTT. Amino acids: CASSLRASGGSTDTQYF.

This clonotype was seen a few times. The chain carries TRBV7-3 and TRBJ2-7; 9 positions match TRBD1. This CDR3 spans 14 amino acids. The V segment lost 7 bases and the J segment 3 bases; nucleotides outside the gene matches: 7. Germline V gene lookup returns CDR1 SGHTA and CDR2 FQGTGA. Written as DNA, the CDR3 is TGTGCCAGCACCCCCGGGGACAGGGTCTACGAGCAGTACTTC. Translation: CASTPGDRVYEQYF.

This clonotype was counted only a few times. The V call is TRBV6-5, the J call TRBJ1-4; TRBD1 is a possible D gene (6 bases). The CDR3 length is 15 residues. The germline V and J ends were trimmed by 1 base and 5 bases, with 11 bases remaining between them. Germline CDR1 reads MNHEY; CDR2 reads SVGAGI. The CDR3 protein is CASSYWAGGNEKLFF. The DNA for the CDR3 is TGTGCCAGCAGTTACTGGGCGGGGGGCAATGAAAAACTGTTTTTT.

V is TRBV28 and J is TRBJ2-5, with D possibly called TRBD1 or TRBD2 (7 bases each). The CDR3 loop spans 15 amino acids. V shed 7 bases and J shed 5 bases, with 20 bases lying between them. Germline lookup yields CDR1 MDHEN and CDR2 SYDVKM. CDR3 DNA: TGTGCCAGCACCTCCATGGACCAGGGGGGGGAGACCCAGTACTTC. Its protein product is CASTSMDQGGETQYF.

CDR3 coding DNA: TGTGCCAGCAGTTTTGACCCATGGGGTTCCCATGAGCAGTTCTTC. Amino acids: CASSFDPWGSHEQFF. The genes are TRBV27 and TRBJ2-1; D remains unclear. The CDR3 loop spans 15 amino acids. Per germline, CDR1 MNHEY and CDR2 SMNVEV (reference sequence). The V end lost 3 bases, the J end lost 8 bases, and 17 bases lay between the germline ends.

In regard to this clonotype: This CDR3 fails to terminate in the conserved phenylalanine or tryptophan, so it likely reflects a read error. The J gene is TRBJ2-7, the V gene TRBV10-3, with D perhaps TRBD1 (6 bases). Trimming removed 10 bases at V and 3 bases at J, with 16 bases between. The CDR3 consists of 13 residues. From germline, CDR1 is ENHRY and CDR2 SYGVKD. CDR3 DNA: TGTGCCACCTCACAGGGCGATCTCTACGAGCAGTACGCC. Translated, it gives CATSQGDLYEQYA.

The V call is TRBV19, the J call TRBJ2-1; 10 nucleotides align to TRBD2. The ends lost 6 bases at V and 0 bases at J; junction bases unmatched: 2. CDR1 and CDR2 from the germline V gene are LNHDA and SQIVND (reference sequence). CDR3 length: 15 residues. As DNA, the CDR3 is TGTGCCAGTAGCACTAGCGGGGACTCCTACAATGAGCAGTTCTTC. Translated, it gives CASSTSGDSYNEQFF.

The chain carries TRBV6-5 and TRBJ1-1; no clear D gene. V was clipped by 2 bases and J by 0 bases, with 10 bases between them. The CDR3 has 15 residues. Germline V lookup: CDR1 MNHEY, CDR2 SVGAGI. The CDR3 is CASSYHGRVNTEAFF. Here the CDR3 DNA reads TGTGCCAGCAGTTACCATGGCAGAGTGAACACTGAAGCTTTCTTT.

This clonotype was counted only a few times. This rearrangement joins TRBV11-2 to TRBJ2-1; 7 bases map to TRBD2. The CDR3 contains 17 residues. The germline CDR1 and CDR2 sequences are SGHAT and FQNNGV. J lost 3 bases, V lost 0 bases, and 8 bases had no gene match. The CDR3 region is CASSLDQLAVYYNEQFF. CDR3 coding DNA: TGTGCCAGCAGCTTAGACCAGCTAGCGGTTTACTACAATGAGCAGTTCTTC.

This clonotype was detected a few times. J is TRBJ2-7 and V is TRBV5-1; D may be TRBD2 (5 bases). CDR3 length: 15 residues. Trimming took off 3 bases at V and 0 bases at J, with 13 bases between the two ends. The germline CDR1 and CDR2 sequences are SGHRS and YFSETQ. The CDR3 bases are TGCGCCAGCAGCTCCGGGAACAGCCACTCCTACGAGCAGTACTTC. This sequence encodes CASSSGNSHSYEQYF.

In this sample, this clonotype turned up a few times. The CDR3 region is CASSFISAGANVLTF. The CDR3 DNA is TGTGCCAGCAGCTTTATCTCCGCTGGGGCCAACGTCCTGACTTTC. The chain employs TRBV7-9 and TRBJ2-6, with D uncertain. Trimming stripped 3 bases from V and 2 bases from J, with 8 bases between. Germline loops: CDR1 SEHNR, CDR2 FQNEAQ (reference sequence). The CDR3 runs to 15 residues.

This clonotype was detected a few times. J is TRBJ2-3 and V is TRBV10-3; the match to TRBD1 covers 9 bases. CDR1 ENHRY and CDR2 SYGVKD come from the germline V gene. CDR3 size: 16 residues. V lost 6 bases to trimming and J lost 3 bases; unmatched junction nucleotides: 10. The DNA for the CDR3 is TGTGCCATCAGGTCCACAGGGGGCGCGGGGACAGATACGCAGTATTTT. It yields the protein CAIRSTGGAGTDTQYF.

The chain has TRBV18 and TRBJ2-3; no firm D call. There are 16 residues in the CDR3. The V gene's germline CDR1 is KGHSH and CDR2 LQKENI. V lost 0 bases to trimming and J lost 0 bases, with 10 bases between them. In DNA form, the CDR3 reads TGTGCCAGCTCACCACCGGAGTGGGGTAGCACAGATACGCAGTATTTT. It encodes CASSPPEWGSTDTQYF. The full variable domain, its missing parts supplied by reference TRBV18 and TRBJ2-3, is NAGVMQNPRHLVRRRGQEARLRCSPMKGHSHVYWYRQLPEEGLKFMVYLQKENIIDESGMPKERFSAEFPKEGPSILRIQQVVRGDSAAYFCASSPPEWGSTDTQYFGPGTRLTVL.

This clonotype was detected a few times. The rearrangement links TRBV28 to TRBJ2-5; tentatively, D is TRBD2 (5 bases). The length of the CDR3 is 14 residues. The germline V gene has CDR1 MDHEN and CDR2 SYDVKM. V shed 4 bases and J shed 4 bases, with 13 bases lying between them. The CDR3: CASSSPGELETQYF. The CDR3 DNA is TGTGCCAGCAGTTCCCCTGGGGAGTTAGAGACCCAGTACTTC.

This rearrangement joins TRBV18 to TRBJ2-6; unclear D gene. The CDR3 runs to 15 residues. Trimming left V 1 base short and J 0 bases short, with 4 bases between. Germline values: CDR1 KGHSH, CDR2 LQKENI. This CDR3 is CASSPRDSGANVLTF. CDR3 nucleotides: TGTGCCAGCTCACCACGAGACTCTGGGGCCAACGTCCTGACTTTC.

Ten or more counts support this clonotype. This chain links TRBV10-3 with TRBJ2-1; 8 bases are shared with TRBD1. CDR1 is ENHRY and CDR2 is SYGVKD in the germline V gene. The CDR3 has 12 amino acids. Trimming cost V 11 bases and J 5 bases; bases outside gene matches: 5. CDR3: CAARTGNNEQFF. DNA of the CDR3: TGTGCCGCCAGGACAGGGAACAATGAGCAGTTCTTC.

The rearrangement uses TRBV7-6 and TRBJ2-2; the D is unclear. Germline loops: CDR1 SGHVS, CDR2 FNYEAQ. Between the trimmed V and J ends, which lost 5 bases and 7 bases, there was a span of 11 bases. The CDR3 is 13 amino acids. For the CDR3, the DNA is TGTGCCAGCAGCAGTCTGATGGGCGGGGAGCTGTTTTTT. As protein: CASSSLMGGELFF. Using reference TRBV7-6 and TRBJ2-2 for the parts outside the CDR3, the full variable domain is GAGVSQSPRYKVTKRGQDVALRCDPISGHVSLYWYRQALGQGPEFLTYFNYEAQQDKSGLPNDRFSAERPEGSISTLTIQRTEQRDSAMYRCASSSLMGGELFFGEGSRLTVL.

This clonotype has more than one count but fewer than ten. In DNA form, the CDR3 reads TGTGCCAGCAGCCAAGATGGGGGCAGTCAAGAGACCCAGTACTTC. It specifies CASSQDGGSQETQYF. The rearrangement uses TRBV4-2 and TRBJ2-5, with a weak D call TRBD1 (6 bases). CDR3 length equals 15 residues. From germline, CDR1 is LGHNA and CDR2 YNFKEQ. Trimming shortened V by 0 bases and J by 2 bases, and 10 bases separated the two germline ends.

The chain joins TRBV7-2 to TRBJ2-5; D is undetermined. The CDR3 sequence is 15 residues long. V shed 1 base and J shed 4 bases, with 13 bases lying between them. CDR1 SGHTA and CDR2 FQGNSA come from the germline V gene. The chain's CDR3 is CASSLGHLPGETQYF. CDR3 DNA: TGTGCCAGCAGCTTAGGACACCTCCCGGGAGAGACCCAGTACTTC.

This clonotype was observed a few times. This chain uses TRBV15 with TRBJ2-1; D ambiguous. The CDR3 spans 13 residues. V lost 6 bases and J 1 base, leaving 7 bases between the germline ends. Looked up from germline, CDR1 is LNHNV and CDR2 is YYDKDF (reference sequence). CDR3 in DNA: TGTGCCACCAGTTCCTTTTCCTACAATGAGCAGTTCTTC. As protein: CATSSFSYNEQFF.

The chain combines TRBV18 with TRBJ1-1, with D possibly TRBD1 on 5 matching bases. The germline gives CDR1 KGHSH, CDR2 LQKENI. The CDR3 has 16 residues. V was shortened by 3 bases and J by 6 bases, with 20 bases between the two germline ends. CDR3 DNA: TGTGCCAGCTCACCCGGGCCGAGGGTCGGGGCTGCTGAAGCTTTCTTT. It specifies CASSPGPRVGAAEAFF.

The V gene is TRBV6-2 or TRBV6-3, the J gene TRBJ2-5; a possible D gene is TRBD1 (6 bases). Germline lookup yields CDR1 MNHEY and CDR2 SVGEGT. The V end was cut by 6 bases, the J end by 5 bases, with 13 bases between. The CDR3 consists of 13 residues. The CDR3 loop is CASRIQGGETQYF. CDR3 coding DNA: TGTGCCAGCAGGATACAGGGTGGCGAGACCCAGTACTTC.

The chain has TRBV4-3 and TRBJ2-3; TRBD1 matches 9 bases. The CDR3 length is 17 residues. CDR1 and CDR2 (germline): LGHNA, YSLEER. Germline trimming cut 0 bases from V and 4 bases from J; bases unmatched to any gene: 8. CDR3 in amino acids: CASSQDGSQGAADTQYF. In nucleotides, the CDR3 is TGCGCCAGCAGCCAAGATGGGTCACAGGGGGCTGCAGATACGCAGTATTTT.

The chain has TRBV7-2 and TRBJ1-4; no clear D. This CDR3 is 15 amino acids long. The V gene lost 4 bases and the J gene lost 3 bases, with 12 bases spanning the gap. CDR1 and CDR2 from the germline V gene are SGHTA and FQGNSA. The CDR3 nucleotides read TGTGCCAGCAGCTATCTCGGCGGTTCTAATGAAAAACTGTTTTTT. Translated: CASSYLGGSNEKLFF.